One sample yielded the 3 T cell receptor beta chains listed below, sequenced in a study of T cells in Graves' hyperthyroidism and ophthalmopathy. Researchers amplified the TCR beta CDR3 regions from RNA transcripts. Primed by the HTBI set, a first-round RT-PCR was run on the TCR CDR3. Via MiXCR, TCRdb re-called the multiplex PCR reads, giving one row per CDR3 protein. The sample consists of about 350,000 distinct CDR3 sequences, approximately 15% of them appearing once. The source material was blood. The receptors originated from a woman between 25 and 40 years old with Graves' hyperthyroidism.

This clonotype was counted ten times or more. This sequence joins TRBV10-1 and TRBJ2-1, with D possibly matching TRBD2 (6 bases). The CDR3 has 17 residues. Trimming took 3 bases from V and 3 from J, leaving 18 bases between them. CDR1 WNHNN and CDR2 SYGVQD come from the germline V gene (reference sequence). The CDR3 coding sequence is TGCGCCAGCAGTGATAGCCTACACGGGAGCGACTACAATGAGCAGTTCTTC. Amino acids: CASSDSLHGSDYNEQFF.

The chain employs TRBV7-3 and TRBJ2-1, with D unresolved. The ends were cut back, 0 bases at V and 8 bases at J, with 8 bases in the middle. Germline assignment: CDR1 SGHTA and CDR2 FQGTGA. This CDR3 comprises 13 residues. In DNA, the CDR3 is TGTGCCAGCAGCTTAACCCAGAACGATGAGCAGTTCTTC. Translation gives CASSLTQNDEQFF.

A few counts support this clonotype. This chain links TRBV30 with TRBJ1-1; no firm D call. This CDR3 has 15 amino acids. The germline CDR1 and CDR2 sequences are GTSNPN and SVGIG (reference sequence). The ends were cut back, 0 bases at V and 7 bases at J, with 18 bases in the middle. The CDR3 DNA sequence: TGTGCCTGGAGTGTACTTGAAGGGATGAAAGTTGAAGCTTTCTTT. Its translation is CAWSVLEGMKVEAFF.